This TCR beta chain was obtained from a study of blood T cell repertoires in COVID-19. The CDR3 is 16 residues long. Sequenced by immunoSEQ multiplex PCR; TCRdb stores in-frame clones only, minus some. The sample includes 150,000 to 200,000 clones, more than 70% of them seen just once. The gene calls are TRBV12-1 and TRBJ1-1; TRBD1, the table's D call, was not compared with the DNA. TRBV12-1 is shown as a pseudogene. This receptor was obtained from a woman aged 25 to 39 who had recovered from COVID-19. Sequencing was done on a sample of PBMCs or T cells enriched from blood (not recorded which). DNA for the CDR3: TGTGCCAGCAGCTTTGTATGGCAGGGGAAGGGCACTGAAGCTTTCTTT. Translation: CASSFVWQGKGTEAFF.